A selection of T cell receptor beta chains follows, all from one sample in a study of OX40 agonist ivuxolimab in advanced cancers. Profiling relied on immunoSEQ multiplex PCR, and the TCRdb table lists in-frame clones only, not all of them. The sample consists of roughly 100,000 clones, nearly 90% of them appearing once. The sequencing used CD4+ or CD8+ T cells sorted from blood, collected in a trial of the OX40 agonist ivuxolimab. These receptors all come from an adult with an advanced solid tumor such as melanoma, head and neck, liver or kidney cancer. CDR3s include the opening cysteine and the closing phenylalanine or tryptophan. A D gene is named only where the DNA matches it firmly. Part of the rows lack a size; the others show once, few, many or a class for expanded clones.

TRBV7-6	TRBJ2-3	TRBD1	NA	CASSLYRGTDTQYF	TGTGCCAGCAGCTTATACAGGGGAACAGATACGCAGTATTTT
TRBV7-3	TRBJ2-3	NA	NA	CASSPPGTDTQYF	TGTGCCAGCAGCCCCCCGGGGACAGATACGCAGTATTTT
TRBV5-1	TRBJ2-7	NA	NA	CASSSGSSYEQYF	TGCGCCAGCAGCTCAGGGAGCTCCTACGAGCAGTACTTC
TRBV28	TRBJ1-6	NA	once	CASSSPPQPLHF	TGTGCCAGCAGTTCCCCCCCTCAACCCCTCCACTTT
TRBV5-4	TRBJ1-2	NA	NA	CASSPRGGGAGNYGYTF	TGTGCCAGCAGCCCCCGAGGTGGAGGGGCGGGGAACTATGGCTACACCTTC
TRBV5-1	TRBJ2-7	NA	few	CASSLTDRSYEQYF	TGCGCCAGCAGCCTGACCGACAGGTCCTACGAGCAGTACTTC
TRBV5-1	TRBJ1-1	NA	NA	CASSLGGGTEAFF	TGCGCCAGCAGCTTGGGCGGGGGGACTGAAGCTTTCTTT
TRBV9	TRBJ2-1	TRBD1	NA	CASSAGQGAYNEQFF	TGTGCCAGCAGCGCGGGACAGGGGGCTTACAATGAGCAGTTCTTC
TRBV14	TRBJ2-1	NA	NA	CASNPTTRGNEQFF	TGTGCCAGCAACCCAACAACTAGGGGCAATGAGCAGTTCTTC
TRBV10-3	TRBJ1-1	TRBD1	NA	CATEGTANTEAFF	TGTGCCACGGAGGGGACAGCGAACACTGAAGCTTTCTTT
TRBV5-1	TRBJ1-5	NA	NA	CASSLEGTSYQPQHF	TGCGCCAGCAGCTTGGAGGGGACATCCTATCAGCCCCAGCATTTT
TRBV5-4	TRBJ1-2	TRBD1	NA	CASSLGQRGPRGYTF	TGTGCCAGCAGCTTGGGCCAGAGGGGGCCGCGTGGCTACACCTTC
TRBV10-3	TRBJ1-1	NA	NA	CAISEPPRTGTEAFF	TGTGCCATCAGTGAGCCGCCACGAACGGGGACTGAAGCTTTCTTT
TRBV5-1	TRBJ1-5	TRBD1	NA	CASSKGTDHNQPQHF	TGCGCCAGCAGCAAGGGGACAGACCACAATCAGCCCCAGCATTTT
TRBV5-1	TRBJ1-1	TRBD1	once	CASSLGTVPRTEAFF	TGCGCCAGCAGCTTAGGGACAGTACCCCGCACTGAAGCTTTCTTT
TRBV11-3	TRBJ1-6	NA	NA	CASSLLPGGNSPLHF	TGTGCCAGCAGCCTTCTTCCGGGGGGGAATTCACCCCTCCACTTT
TRBV4-1	TRBJ1-2	NA	NA	CASSQQGFYGYTF	TGCGCCAGCAGCCAACAGGGATTTTATGGCTACACCTTC
TRBV19	TRBJ2-7	NA	NA	CASSHQGAEQYF	TGTGCCAGTAGTCATCAGGGTGCCGAGCAGTACTTC
TRBV5-1	TRBJ1-2	TRBD1	once	CASSQGTGRRRNGYTF	TGCGCCAGCAGCCAAGGGACAGGGAGGAGGAGGAATGGCTACACCTTC
TRBV5-1	TRBJ2-2	TRBD1	NA	CASKNVRDSTHTGELFF	TGCGCCAGCAAGAACGTCCGGGACAGCACCCACACCGGGGAGCTGTTTTTT
TRBV27	TRBJ2-7	TRBD1	NA	CASSGRDRGRYEQYF	TGTGCCAGCAGCGGAAGAGACAGGGGGAGGTACGAGCAGTACTTC
TRBV11-2	TRBJ2-7	TRBD2	NA	CASSQTSGSPYEQYF	TGTGCCAGCAGTCAGACTAGCGGGAGTCCCTACGAGCAGTACTTC
TRBV5-1	TRBJ1-4	NA	NA	CASSLGDWDEKLFF	TGCGCCAGCAGCTTGGGGGACTGGGATGAAAAACTGTTTTTT
TRBV7-2	TRBJ2-7	TRBD2	NA	CASSLGPAKREISYEQYF	TGTGCCAGCAGCTTAGGACCGGCCAAGCGGGAGATCTCCTACGAGCAGTACTTC
TRBV21-1	TRBJ2-7	NA	NA	CASSKAVDGTSGYEQYF	TGTGCCAGCAGCAAAGCGGTGGACGGGACTAGCGGCTACGAGCAGTACTTC
TRBV19	TRBJ2-1	NA	NA	CASRSLGESGNEQFF	TGTGCCAGTAGGAGTCTGGGGGAGAGCGGCAATGAGCAGTTCTTC
TRBV4-1	TRBJ1-6	NA	few	CASSQDPILTLSPLHF	TGCGCCAGCAGCCAAGATCCCATACTCACACTATCACCCCTCCACTTT
TRBV30	TRBJ1-5	NA	NA	CAWSKGYSNQPQHF	TGTGCCTGGAGTAAGGGTTATAGCAATCAGCCCCAGCATTTT
TRBV19	TRBJ2-5	NA	once	CASSSVYQETQYF	TGTGCCAGTAGTTCGGTGTACCAAGAGACCCAGTACTTC
TRBV30	TRBJ2-5	NA	few	CAWSRGTKETQYF	TGTGCCTGGAGTCGCGGGACGAAAGAGACCCAGTACTTC
TRBV7-9	TRBJ2-2	NA	NA	CASRVTENTGELFF	TGTGCCAGCAGGGTGACAGAAAACACCGGGGAGCTGTTTTTT
TRBV28	TRBJ1-2	NA	NA	CASSTGTGSNYGYTF	TGTGCCAGCAGCACAGGTACAGGGAGTAACTATGGCTACACCTTC
TRBV10-3	TRBJ2-2	NA	NA	CAARPTNGELFF	TGTGCCGCCCGACCCACCAACGGGGAGCTGTTTTTT
TRBV5-1	TRBJ2-7	NA	NA	CASSRTVGSAVGEQYF	TGCGCCAGCAGCCGGACCGTGGGCTCCGCTGTGGGCGAGCAGTACTTC
TRBV28	TRBJ1-4	NA	once	CASTSGGRANEKLFF	TGTGCCAGCACCTCGGGGGGGAGGGCTAATGAAAAACTGTTTTTT
TRBV9	TRBJ1-2	NA	NA	CASSHVAAGGGYTF	TGTGCCAGCAGCCACGTCGCGGCAGGAGGCGGCTACACCTTC
TRBV6-4	TRBJ1-1	NA	NA	CASRASGVTTEAFF	TGTGCCAGCAGAGCCTCAGGGGTAACCACTGAAGCTTTCTTT
TRBV5-1	TRBJ2-1	NA	NA	CASSLTLTTRDPEQFF	TGCGCCAGCAGCTTAACCCTTACCACCAGGGATCCTGAGCAGTTCTTC
TRBV10-3	TRBJ2-1	TRBD2	once	CAISEGREGDEQFF	TGTGCCATCAGTGAGGGGCGGGAGGGCGATGAGCAGTTCTTC
TRBV11-3	TRBJ2-1	NA	NA	CASSSGSSYNEQFF	TGTGCCAGCAGCTCAGGGTCCTCCTACAATGAGCAGTTCTTC
TRBV5-1	TRBJ2-3	TRBD2	NA	CASSLVSSGETDTQYF	TGCGCCAGCAGCTTGGTCTCTAGCGGGGAAACAGATACGCAGTATTTT
TRBV29-1	TRBJ1-1	NA	NA	CSVEFKGTEAFF	TGCAGCGTTGAGTTCAAGGGCACTGAAGCTTTCTTT
TRBV5-1	TRBJ2-1	TRBD2	NA	CASRPLAGGANEQFF	TGCGCCAGCAGACCATTGGCGGGAGGTGCCAATGAGCAGTTCTTC
TRBV7-9	TRBJ2-1	TRBD2	NA	CASIGASGINEQFF	TGTGCCAGCATAGGGGCTAGCGGGATTAATGAGCAGTTCTTC
TRBV7-3	TRBJ2-2	TRBD2	NA	CASSLSRAGGHRELFF	TGTGCCAGCAGCTTAAGTAGAGCGGGGGGCCACCGGGAGCTGTTTTTT
TRBV5-1	TRBJ2-7	TRBD1	NA	CASSTFGQGAAYEQYF	TGCGCCAGCAGCACCTTCGGACAGGGGGCGGCCTACGAGCAGTACTTC
TRBV27	TRBJ1-2	NA	NA	CASSLNRGATLYGYTF	TGTGCCAGCAGTTTAAATCGGGGGGCGACTCTCTATGGCTACACCTTC
TRBV9	TRBJ2-3	NA	NA	CASSVGAQADTQYF	TGTGCCAGCAGCGTAGGCGCGCAGGCAGATACGCAGTATTTT
TRBV11-2	TRBJ1-2	NA	NA	CASSLDGGLNYGYTF	TGTGCCAGCAGCTTAGATGGGGGGCTAAACTATGGCTACACCTTC
TRBV30	TRBJ2-7	NA	NA	CAWTLGRAGPPYEQYF	TGTGCCTGGACTCTCGGTCGGGCAGGGCCACCCTACGAGCAGTACTTC
TRBV27	TRBJ2-7	TRBD2	NA	CASSLRWAIGTSGGREQYF	TGTGCCAGCAGTTTACGATGGGCCATTGGGACTAGCGGGGGCCGGGAGCAGTACTTC
TRBV7-3	TRBJ2-1	NA	NA	CASSSQGKSQQFF	TGTGCCAGCAGCTCGCAAGGGAAGTCCCAGCAGTTCTTC
TRBV29-1	TRBJ1-5	NA	NA	CSVDTLRGVWDQPQHF	TGCAGCGTTGATACTTTAAGGGGGGTGTGGGATCAGCCCCAGCATTTT
TRBV19	TRBJ2-1	NA	NA	CASSKSIYNEQFF	TGTGCCAGTAGTAAGAGCATTTACAATGAGCAGTTCTTC
TRBV6-1	TRBJ2-3	NA	NA	CASSVQGSTDTQYF	TGTGCCAGCAGTGTACAGGGTAGCACAGATACGCAGTATTTT